This T cell receptor (beta chain) was profiled in a study of shared clonotypes between healthy human individuals (TCRdb year 2020). About the investigation overall: A couple of women and a few men aged 18 to 49 years were included in the cohort. To estimate repertoire size and how much clonotypes are shared between individuals, the study performed deep sequencing of blood TCR repertoires from a handful of healthy adults. Per donor, three plates each were used for CD4 naive and CD4 memory, two for CD8 naive, and one for CD8 memory. Per donor, leukapheresis produced somewhere between about 0.85 and 10 billion PBMCs. To increase sequencing depth and limit assay-specific biases, TCR repertoire library preparation and sequencing were carried out by different laboratories using diverse techniques. Results and caveats for the whole study, not just this receptor: Across a few donors, roughly 5.1% of naive CD4, more than 3% of naive CD8, about 2.3% of memory CD4, and approximately 0.4% of memory CD8 clonotypes were shared. Rarefaction of sorted-subset datasets indicated incomplete sequencing despite the large sequencing depth. The genetic and exposure-history diversity represented was limited by the small number of donors. Larger estimated clonotype richness was generally found for naive subsets than for memory subsets. Higher generation probabilities were observed for clonotypes shared by all four sorted-subset donors than for non-shared clonotypes. Pairwise subsampling led to the expectation that sequencing depth would affect the degree of clonotype sharing among donors. Sampling was restricted to blood, and TCR repertoires in tissue are likely to differ from TCR repertoires in blood.

The CDR3 covers 14 residues, taking in both the cysteine and the phenylalanine. The retained sequence is limited to the CDR3, 42 bases, with the frame set at the first base. The CDR1 and CDR2 encoded by the germline V gene (reference sequence) are SGHNT and YYREEE. The trim is 2 bases for V and 0 bases for J, with a gap of 8 bases between the germline ends. Donors were healthy HIV-negative adults with no recently reported acute infections or vaccinations. Every donor was a Caucasian adult living in Nashville, Tennessee, USA. Magnetic negative selection was used to enrich CD4+ T cells, after which naive cells were positively selected on CD45RA and the negative fraction became the memory subset. Blood was obtained by leukapheresis, after which PBMCs were separated by Ficoll-Histopaque density gradient centrifugation and cryopreserved in liquid nitrogen vapor phase. Analytical flow cytometry was used to check the purity and quantity of each magnetically sorted T cell population. Each sorted fraction had its genomic DNA isolated and then quantified by UV absorbance on a Nanodrop 2000c.

TCR CDR3 regions were amplified from genomic DNA by multiplex PCR using the deep immunoSEQ assay. Genomic DNA extracted from each cell subset was distributed evenly over all wells of several immunoSEQ 96-well plates, and each plate served as one replicate. For sorted subsets, approximately 200 ng of genomic DNA, equivalent to 25,000 to 35,000 T cell genomes, went into each replicate PCR. Purified libraries were quantified with a Qubit 3.0 fluorometer, sized on a Bioanalyzer 2100, and re-quantified with the KAPA Library Quantification kit. Every immunoSEQ 96-well plate was sequenced on a dedicated single-read 150-cycle Illumina NextSeq 550 flow cell. As for the original processing: Because the immunoSEQ output held only junctional sequences and lacked quality scores, the filtering could not match the filtering applied to full-length reads. To assign V/J genes and CDR3, sequences were annotated using PyIR, a Python wrapper for IgBLAST v1.9, with IMGT germline references. Reads were filtered out if the reads had weak V/J assignments (E-value above 1e-6), no CDR3, stop codons, out-of-frame junctions, or ambiguous translated residues. V3J clonotypes were defined by identical inferred V gene, J gene, and CDR3 amino acid sequence. Percentage overlap between repertoires was calculated by dividing the number of shared unique clonotypes by the size of the smaller repertoire. Repertoire richness was assessed with RTK rarefaction, the Chao1 estimator, and Recon v2.1 estimates of unobserved clonotypes. For all TCRbeta clonotypes obtained by the gDNA method from four donors, generation probabilities were computed with OLGA. TCRdb holds this immuneACCESS table with in-frame rearrangements only. Some clones are missing; in checked studies, unresolved V genes explain under half, and the rest has no known cause. D and trimming come from the DNA, and the V and J calls and clone size come from that table. The sample data list 2 million to 2.5 million clones, and approximately 93% of these were observed just once. The biggest ten clones account for roughly 0.36% of the sample.

As regards this clone: Its binding antigen is unknown. One base away there is no much larger clone; base qualities are not given.

The TCR was taken from a man aged 18-30 years in good health. Some clones in this sample may be carry-over from other donors' samples. The sequencing sample was made of naive CD4+ T cells from PBMCs. The cell subset or site label on this specimen signifies: CD45RA+ positively selected. The chain couples TRBV5-4 to TRBJ1-2, with the D gene uncertain. At the DNA level, the sequence is TGTGCCAGCAGCTTTGGTCCCGCTAACTATGGCTACACCTTC. This encodes CASSFGPANYGYTF. The CDR3 plus the reference TRBV5-4 and TRBJ1-2 genes for the other parts give the full variable domain: ETGVTQSPTHLIKTRGQQVTLRCSSQSGHNTVSWYQQALGQGPQFIFQYYREEENGRGNFPPRFSGLQFPNYSSELNVNALELDDSALYLCASSFGPANYGYTFGSGTRLTVV.